This T cell receptor beta chain was identified in a study of T cells after yellow fever vaccination. Turning to this clonotype: The antigen remains undetermined.

V was trimmed by 3 bases and J by 4 bases, leaving 12 bases between them. Germline V lookup: CDR1 DFQATT, CDR2 SNEGSKA (reference sequence). CDR3 size: 14 residues. The 5'RACE template-switching step produced TCR cDNA and added a universal primer site and UMIs. TCRdb analysed the 5' RACE reads with MiXCR anew, one entry per CDR3 protein. The sample consists of hundreds of thousands of distinct CDR3 sequences, roughly an eighth of them appearing once. Overall study findings and caveats: Post-booster repertoires again held most primary-vaccination clones (about 96% CD4, roughly 88% CD8).

The receptor's source is a man aged 25 to 40 who received the YFV17D yellow fever vaccine. V gene TRBV20-1 combines with J gene TRBJ2-2; a possible D gene is TRBD2 (6 bases). This material consisted of PBMCs, taken on the day of the yellow fever booster vaccination. DNA for the CDR3: TGCAGTGCTAGTCGTACTAGCACCACCGGGGAGCTGTTTTTT. Translation: CSASRTSTTGELFF.